This T cell receptor beta chain was recovered during a study of CD8 T cells in ankylosing spondylitis. The CDR3 spans 11 residues. Trimming removed 10 bases at V and 0 bases at J, with 6 bases between. From germline, CDR1 is MNHEY and CDR2 SVGEGT. General study findings and limits: Certain motif variants had earlier been reported in reactive arthritis synovial fluid and blood. In ankylosing spondylitis blood, a motif of roughly 8 highly homologous TCR beta variants appeared characteristic.

As to this clonotype: Antigen specificity is unknown.

Quantitative 5'-RACE with molecular barcodes was used to make the TCR beta libraries. One entry per CDR3 protein, called by TCRdb with MiXCR from the 5' RACE reads. The sample shows 650,000 to 800,000 distinct CDR3 sequences, around 17% of them seen only once. The rearrangement links TRBV6-2 or TRBV6-3 to TRBJ1-1, with D uncertain. This sequence originates from a male donor with ankylosing spondylitis. Sequenced sample: blood, either unsorted or a sorted T cell fraction (not recorded which). CDR3 nucleotides: TGTGCCACGTCGCTGAACACTGAAGCTTTCTTT. Protein: CATSLNTEAFF.